This T cell receptor (beta chain) originates from a study of blood T cells in healthy people across ages (dated by TCRdb to the mid-2010s). Notes on the research overall: In model experiments, template switching captured roughly one uniquely barcoded TCR beta cDNA molecule for every two T cells. For two donors (one aged 18 to 29 and one aged 80 or older), the study analyzed two additional independent replicas of 1 million unique cDNA reads from the same blood draw. Donors of different ages were randomly distributed across sequencing lanes to avoid experimental bias. Four age groups were formed from the donors: young (average about 17 years), middle-aged (around 37), aged (approximately 60) and long-lived (about 80). The study measured age-related changes in TCR beta repertoire diversity using deep sequencing normalized with unique cDNA molecular identifiers.

The full study reports these points: Because the CMV infection status of the donors was unknown, age-related changes in expanded clonotypes may potentially have been confounded. As age increased, observed TCR beta diversity per million T cells dropped in a roughly linear way, and a significant reduction was already evident by age 40. The long-lived group showed more naive CD4+ T cells, fewer expanded clones and increased TCR diversity than the aged group, suggesting age selection. Estimates of total diversity based on one million sequenced T cells were considered lower bounds and underestimates. Because profiling used bulk unsorted PBMCs, naive and antigen-experienced compartments could not be compared conclusively. Observed TCR beta diversity correlated strongly with the percentage of naive T cells measured by flow cytometry.

Spanning cysteine to phenylalanine, the CDR3 consists of 13 amino acids. The DNA shown is the 39-base CDR3, in frame from base 1. The junction shows trimming of 5 bases on V and 10 bases on J, plus 15 bases between the germline ends. From the germline V gene, CDR1 is SGHTA and CDR2 is FQGNSA. This clonotype was picked up a small number of times. No antigen is known for it. No base qualities exist here, and no much larger clone lies one base off it. The approximately 39 donors, aged about 6 to 100 years, were systemically healthy Caucasian individuals from Russia. Each donor gave about 10 milliliters of peripheral blood, drawn into EDTA-treated Vacutainer tubes. Ficoll-Paque density-gradient centrifugation was used to isolate PBMCs, with at least 7 million obtained per sample. Total RNA was extracted from PBMCs with Trizol reagent, with at least 5.5 micrograms obtained per sample. Naive CD45RAhigh/CD27high T cell percentages were measured by flow cytometry on a PBMC aliquot from every donor.

The library was obtained by 5' RACE. A second about 7 to 11 cycle PCR used a sample-barcoded 5' primer and a J-beta primer mix. A unique molecular identifier was introduced onto each TCR beta cDNA molecule by a template-switch 5' adaptor carrying 12 random nucleotides. At least 3 million CDR3-containing paired-end reads were obtained from each sample. First-strand cDNA synthesis was performed from all RNA using the Mint cDNA synthesis kit, with priming by a TRBC-specific oligonucleotide. After uracil-DNA glycosylase treatment, a first 18-cycle PCR used universal primers M1SS and BC2_uni_R on all cDNA. Regarding the original processing steps: Normalization of each sample was performed by random selection of 1 million high-quality reads, each carrying a distinct molecular identifier. Reads sharing molecular identifiers were discarded rather than binned into consensus sequences. MiTCR, with a Q25 quality threshold and the strictest error-elimination algorithm, was used for CDR3 identification, clonotype clustering and error correction. A nonparametric unseen species model with Euler transformation was used to estimate lower-bound total TCR beta diversity. TCRdb reprocessing: public reads trimmed at Q25 with fastp, clones called with MiXCR, in-frame beta chains kept. Rows are unified per CDR3 protein, each entry keeping the most common DNA and genes. None of the V and J calls come from the authors' own analysis; TCRdb made them. The sample has around 1,800,000 distinct CDR3 sequences on record, roughly two fifths of them singletons. The ten largest clones take up about 21% of the sample.

The origin of this receptor is a human donor in good health. In this chain, TRBV7-2 is recombined with TRBJ2-1; a tentative D match to TRBD2 spans 5 bases. The sequencing input was blood. DNA sequence: TGTGCCAGCAGCCCGAGGGAAGGCCTCGAGCAGTTCTTC. Its translation reads: CASSPREGLEQFF. With all but the CDR3 taken from the reference TRBV7-2 and TRBJ2-1 genes, the full variable domain is: GAGVSQSPSNKVTEKGKDVELRCDPISGHTALYWYRQSLGQGLEFLIYFQGNSAPDKSGLPSDRFSAERTGGSVSTLTIQRTQQEDSAVYLCASSPREGLEQFFGPGTRLTVL.